The clone carrying this T cell receptor (beta chain) showed up just a few times. The antigen is unknown. A multiplex PCR was run with 60 Vbeta primers and 13 Jbeta primers. Clones were sequenced by immunoSEQ multiplex PCR, and TCRdb holds only the in-frame ones, with some missing. This table holds around 97,000 clones, roughly a tenth found once. This record comes from a study of cytomegalovirus exposure and HLA in healthy donors. General study results and limits: Per a prior analysis, the majority of TCR beta V segments were productive roughly 90% or roughly 30% of the time.

The CDR3 loop spans 14 amino acids. Looked up from germline, CDR1 is MGHRA and CDR2 is YSYEKL. The ends were cut back, 4 bases at V and 1 base at J, with 9 bases in the middle. The sequencing sample was made of PBMCs. The gene calls are TRBV4-1 and TRBJ2-3; a weak D match, TRBD2 (5 bases). The sequence was obtained from a man aged 50 to 60 in good health and CMV-seropositive. The CDR3, as DNA: TGCGCCAGCAGCCGGAATAGCGGCACAGATACGCAGTATTTT. Its translation: CASSRNSGTDTQYF.